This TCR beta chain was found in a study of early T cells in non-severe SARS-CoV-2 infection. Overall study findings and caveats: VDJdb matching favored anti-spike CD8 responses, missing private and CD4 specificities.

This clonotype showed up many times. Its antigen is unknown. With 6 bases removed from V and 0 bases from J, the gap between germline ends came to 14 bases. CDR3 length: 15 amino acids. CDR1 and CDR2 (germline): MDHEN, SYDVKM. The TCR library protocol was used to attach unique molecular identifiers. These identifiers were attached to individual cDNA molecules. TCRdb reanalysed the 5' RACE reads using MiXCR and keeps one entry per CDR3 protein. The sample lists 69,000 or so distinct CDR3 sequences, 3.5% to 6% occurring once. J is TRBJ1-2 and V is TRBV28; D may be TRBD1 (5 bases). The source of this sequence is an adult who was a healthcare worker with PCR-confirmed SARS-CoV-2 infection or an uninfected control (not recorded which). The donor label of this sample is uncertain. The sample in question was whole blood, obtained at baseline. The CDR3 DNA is TGTGCCAGCAGGACACCCGGGACCGCTAACTATGGCTACACCTTC. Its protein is CASRTPGTANYGYTF.